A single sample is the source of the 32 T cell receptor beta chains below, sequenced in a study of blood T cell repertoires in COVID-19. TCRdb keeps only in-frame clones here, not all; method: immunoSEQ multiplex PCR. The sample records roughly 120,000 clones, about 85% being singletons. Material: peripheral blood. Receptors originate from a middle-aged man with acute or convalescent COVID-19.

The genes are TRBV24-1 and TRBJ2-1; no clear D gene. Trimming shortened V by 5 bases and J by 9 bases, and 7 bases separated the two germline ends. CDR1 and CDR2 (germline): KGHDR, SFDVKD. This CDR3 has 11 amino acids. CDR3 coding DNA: TGTGCCACCAGTGGTCTCCGTGAGCAGTTCTTC. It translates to CATSGLREQFF.

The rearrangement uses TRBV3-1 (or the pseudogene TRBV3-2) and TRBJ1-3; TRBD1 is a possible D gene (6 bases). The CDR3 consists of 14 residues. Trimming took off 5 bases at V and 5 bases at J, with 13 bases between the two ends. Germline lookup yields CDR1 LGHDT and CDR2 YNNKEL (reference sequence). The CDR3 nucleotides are TGTGCCAGCAGCGAAAGGGGGAATAGAAACACCATATATTTT. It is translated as CASSERGNRNTIYF.

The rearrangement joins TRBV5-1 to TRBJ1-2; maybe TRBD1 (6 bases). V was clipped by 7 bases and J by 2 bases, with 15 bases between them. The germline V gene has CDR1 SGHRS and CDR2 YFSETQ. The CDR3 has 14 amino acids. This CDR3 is CASRGQPTNYGYTF. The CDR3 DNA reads TGCGCCAGCCGAGGACAGCCTACGAACTATGGCTACACCTTC.

The chain's CDR3 is CASSYSLWRADTGELFF. CDR3 DNA: TGTGCCAGCAGTTACTCCCTTTGGAGGGCCGACACCGGGGAGCTGTTTTTT. The chain joins TRBV6-2 or TRBV6-3 to TRBJ2-2; weak D call: TRBD2 (6 bases). Germline V gives CDR1 MNHEY, CDR2 SVGEGT. This CDR3 region has 17 residues. Between the trimmed V and J ends, which lost 0 bases and 3 bases, there was a span of 14 bases.

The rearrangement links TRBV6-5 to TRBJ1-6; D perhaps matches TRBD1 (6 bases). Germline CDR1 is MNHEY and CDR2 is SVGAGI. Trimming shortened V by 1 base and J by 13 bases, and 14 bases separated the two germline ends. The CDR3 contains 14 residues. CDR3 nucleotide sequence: TGTGCCAGCAGTTACTATCTCGACAGGATGCCCCTCCACTTT. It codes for CASSYYLDRMPLHF.

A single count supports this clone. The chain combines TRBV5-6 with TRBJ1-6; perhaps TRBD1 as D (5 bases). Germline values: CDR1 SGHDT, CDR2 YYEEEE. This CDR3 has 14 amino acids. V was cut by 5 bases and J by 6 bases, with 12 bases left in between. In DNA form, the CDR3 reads TGTGCCAGCAGGTTCTCCGGGGGTAATTCACCCCTCCACTTT. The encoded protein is CASRFSGGNSPLHF.

The CDR3 reads CASSPKGQPQSPLHF. The DNA for the CDR3 is TGTGCCAGCTCACCAAAGGGACAGCCTCAATCACCCCTCCACTTT. V and J are TRBV18 and TRBJ1-6, with 7 bases that match TRBD1. Germline CDR1 and CDR2: KGHSH and LQKENI. The CDR3 totals 15 residues. The ends lost 2 bases at V and 10 bases at J; junction bases unmatched: 8.

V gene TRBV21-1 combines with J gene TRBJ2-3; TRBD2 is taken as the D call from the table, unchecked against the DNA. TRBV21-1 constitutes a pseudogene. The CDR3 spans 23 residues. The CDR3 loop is CASNPRIQRKPGLAGGCTYTQYF. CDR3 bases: TGTGCCAGCAACCCACGAATACAAAGGAAACCGGGACTAGCGGGAGGGTGCACATATACGCAGTATTTT.

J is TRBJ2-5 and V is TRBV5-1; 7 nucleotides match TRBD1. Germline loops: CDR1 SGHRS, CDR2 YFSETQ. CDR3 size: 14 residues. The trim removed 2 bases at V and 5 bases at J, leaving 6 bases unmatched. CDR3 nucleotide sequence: TGCGCCAGCAGCTTATACAGGGGCGAGGAGACCCAGTACTTC. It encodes CASSLYRGEETQYF.

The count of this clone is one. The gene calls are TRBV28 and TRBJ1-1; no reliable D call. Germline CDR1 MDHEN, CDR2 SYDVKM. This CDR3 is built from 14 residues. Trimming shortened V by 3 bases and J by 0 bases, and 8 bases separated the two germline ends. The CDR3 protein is CASSFPEVNTEAFF. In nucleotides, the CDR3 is TGTGCCAGCAGTTTTCCGGAGGTGAACACTGAAGCTTTCTTT.

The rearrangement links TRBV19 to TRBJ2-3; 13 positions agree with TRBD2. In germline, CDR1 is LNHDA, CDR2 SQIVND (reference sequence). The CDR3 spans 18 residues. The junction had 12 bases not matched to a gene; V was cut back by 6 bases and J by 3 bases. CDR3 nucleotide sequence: TGTGCCAGTAGCAATCCGGGACTAGCGGGAATATCGACAGATACGCAGTATTTT. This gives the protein CASSNPGLAGISTDTQYF. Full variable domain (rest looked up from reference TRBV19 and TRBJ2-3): DGGITQSPKYLFRKEGQNVTLSCEQNLNHDAMYWYRQDPGQGLRLIYYSQIVNDFQKGDIAEGYSVSREKKESFPLTVTSAQKNPTAFYLCASSNPGLAGISTDTQYFGPGTRLTVL.

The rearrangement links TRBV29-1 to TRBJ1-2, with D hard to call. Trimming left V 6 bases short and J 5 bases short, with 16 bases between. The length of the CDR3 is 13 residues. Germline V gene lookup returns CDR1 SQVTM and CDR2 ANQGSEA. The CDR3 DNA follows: TGCAGCGTCGGACTTCCTGGAGAGTATGGCTACACCTTC. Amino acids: CSVGLPGEYGYTF.

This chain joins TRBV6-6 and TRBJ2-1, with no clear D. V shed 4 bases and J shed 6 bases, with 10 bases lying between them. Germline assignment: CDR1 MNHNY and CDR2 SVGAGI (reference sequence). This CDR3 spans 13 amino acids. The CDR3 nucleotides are TGTGCCAGCAGTTTCACAATTTCCAATGAGCAGTTCTTC. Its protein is CASSFTISNEQFF.

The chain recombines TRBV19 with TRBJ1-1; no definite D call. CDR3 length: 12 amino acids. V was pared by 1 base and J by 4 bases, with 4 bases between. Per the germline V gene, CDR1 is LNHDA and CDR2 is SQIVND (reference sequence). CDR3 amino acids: CASSIGATEAFF. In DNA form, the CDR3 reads TGTGCCAGTAGTATAGGGGCCACTGAAGCTTTCTTT.

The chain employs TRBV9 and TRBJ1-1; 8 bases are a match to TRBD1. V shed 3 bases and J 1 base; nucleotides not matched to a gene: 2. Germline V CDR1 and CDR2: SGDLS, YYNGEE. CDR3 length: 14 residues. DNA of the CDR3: TGTGCCAGCAGCGCCACAGGGGGGAACACTGAAGCTTTCTTT. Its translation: CASSATGGNTEAFF.

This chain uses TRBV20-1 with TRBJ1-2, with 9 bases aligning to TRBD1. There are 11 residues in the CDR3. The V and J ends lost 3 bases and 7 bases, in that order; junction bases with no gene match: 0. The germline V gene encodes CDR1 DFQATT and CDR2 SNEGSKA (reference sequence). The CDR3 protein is CSARDRGGYTF. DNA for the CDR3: TGCAGTGCTAGGGACAGGGGTGGCTACACCTTC.

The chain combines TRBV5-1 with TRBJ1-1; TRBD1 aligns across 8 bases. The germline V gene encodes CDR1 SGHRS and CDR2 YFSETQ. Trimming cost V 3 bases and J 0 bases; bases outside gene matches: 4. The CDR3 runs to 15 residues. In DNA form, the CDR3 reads TGCGCCAGCAGCTCAGGACAGGGAGTGAACACTGAAGCTTTCTTT. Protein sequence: CASSSGQGVNTEAFF.

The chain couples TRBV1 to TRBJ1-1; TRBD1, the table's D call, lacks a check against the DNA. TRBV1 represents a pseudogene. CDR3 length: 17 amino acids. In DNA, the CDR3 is TGCACCAGCAGCAGTCAGGACACCTTTCTGGGGCACACTGAAGCTTTCTTT. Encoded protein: CTSSSQDTFLGHTEAFF.

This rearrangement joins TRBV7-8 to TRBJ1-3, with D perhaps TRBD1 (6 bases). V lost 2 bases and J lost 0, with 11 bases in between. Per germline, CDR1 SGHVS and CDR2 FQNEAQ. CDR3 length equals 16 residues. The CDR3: CASSLRGITSGNTIYF. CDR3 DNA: TGTGCCAGCAGCTTAAGGGGGATAACCTCTGGAAACACCATATATTTT.

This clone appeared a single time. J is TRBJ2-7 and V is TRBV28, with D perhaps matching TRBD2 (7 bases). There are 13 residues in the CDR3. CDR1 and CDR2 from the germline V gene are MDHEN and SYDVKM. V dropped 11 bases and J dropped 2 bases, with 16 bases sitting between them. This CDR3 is CAGGPSGTYEQYF. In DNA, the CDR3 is TGTGCCGGGGGGCCTAGCGGAACCTACGAGCAGTACTTC.

CDR3 DNA sequence: TGCAGCGTTGGGCGGGGCCATGAAGCTTTCTTT. Translating it yields CSVGRGHEAFF. The rearrangement links TRBV29-1 to TRBJ1-1, with D possibly being TRBD1 (5 bases). CDR3 length: 11 residues. Germline CDR1 SQVTM, CDR2 ANQGSEA. V gave up 4 bases and J gave up 7 bases, with 10 bases separating them.

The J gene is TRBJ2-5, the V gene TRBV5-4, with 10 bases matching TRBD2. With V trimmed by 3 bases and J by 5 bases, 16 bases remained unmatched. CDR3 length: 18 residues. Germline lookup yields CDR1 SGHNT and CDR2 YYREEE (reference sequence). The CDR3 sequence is CASSSPQGSGRRGETQYF. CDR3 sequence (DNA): TGTGCCAGCAGCTCGCCACAAGGTAGCGGGAGGCGTGGGGAGACCCAGTACTTC.

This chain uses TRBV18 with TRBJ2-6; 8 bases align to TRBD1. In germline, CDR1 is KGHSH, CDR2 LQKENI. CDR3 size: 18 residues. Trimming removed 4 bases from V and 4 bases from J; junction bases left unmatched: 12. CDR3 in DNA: TGTGCCAGCTCACGCCAGGGGGCGCAGTTAGCCGGGGCCAACGTCCTGACTTTC. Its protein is CASSRQGAQLAGANVLTF. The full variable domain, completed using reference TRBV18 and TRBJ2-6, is NAGVMQNPRHLVRRRGQEARLRCSPMKGHSHVYWYRQLPEEGLKFMVYLQKENIIDESGMPKERFSAEFPKEGPSILRIQQVVRGDSAAYFCASSRQGAQLAGANVLTFGAGSRLTVL.

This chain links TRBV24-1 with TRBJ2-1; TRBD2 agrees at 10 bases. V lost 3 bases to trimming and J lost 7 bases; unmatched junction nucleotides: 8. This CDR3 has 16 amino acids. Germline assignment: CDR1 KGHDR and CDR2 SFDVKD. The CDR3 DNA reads TGTGCCACCAGTGATCAATTAGCGGGAGGTTGGAATGAGCAGTTCTTC. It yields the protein CATSDQLAGGWNEQFF.

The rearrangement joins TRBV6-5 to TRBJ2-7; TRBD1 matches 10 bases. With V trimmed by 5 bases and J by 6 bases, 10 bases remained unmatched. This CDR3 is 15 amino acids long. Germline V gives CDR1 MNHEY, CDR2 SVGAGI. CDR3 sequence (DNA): TGTGCCAGCAGTCCCGCCGGGACAGGGGCGGGCGAGCAGTACTTC. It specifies CASSPAGTGAGEQYF.

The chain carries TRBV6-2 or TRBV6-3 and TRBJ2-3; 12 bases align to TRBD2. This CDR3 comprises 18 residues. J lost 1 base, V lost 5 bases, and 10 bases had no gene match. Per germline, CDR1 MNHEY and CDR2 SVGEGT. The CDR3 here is CASSKASGRVQGTDTQYF. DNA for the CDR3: TGTGCCAGCAGTAAAGCTAGCGGGAGGGTTCAGGGCACAGATACGCAGTATTTT.

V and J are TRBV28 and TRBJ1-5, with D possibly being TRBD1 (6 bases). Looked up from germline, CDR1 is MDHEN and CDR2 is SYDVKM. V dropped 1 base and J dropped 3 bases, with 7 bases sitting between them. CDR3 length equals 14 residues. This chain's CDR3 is CASSLSGDNQPQHF. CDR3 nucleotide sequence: TGTGCCAGCAGTTTATCAGGGGACAATCAGCCCCAGCATTTT.

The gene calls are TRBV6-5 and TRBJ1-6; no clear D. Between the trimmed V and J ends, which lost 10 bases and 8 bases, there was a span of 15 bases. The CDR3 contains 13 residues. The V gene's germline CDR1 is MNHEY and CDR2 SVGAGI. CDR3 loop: CATAGWEDSPLHF. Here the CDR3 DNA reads TGTGCCACCGCCGGTTGGGAGGATTCACCCCTCCACTTT.

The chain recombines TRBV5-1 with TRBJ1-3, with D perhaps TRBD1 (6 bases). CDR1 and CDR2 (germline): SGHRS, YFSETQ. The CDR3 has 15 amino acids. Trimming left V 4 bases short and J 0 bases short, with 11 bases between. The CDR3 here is CASSIGTTSGNTIYF. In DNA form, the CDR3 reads TGCGCCAGCAGCATAGGGACAACCTCTGGAAACACCATATATTTT.

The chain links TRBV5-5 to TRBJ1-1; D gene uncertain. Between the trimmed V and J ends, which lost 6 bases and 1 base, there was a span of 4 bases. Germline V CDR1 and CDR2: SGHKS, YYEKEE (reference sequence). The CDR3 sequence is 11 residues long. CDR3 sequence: CASIRNTEAFF. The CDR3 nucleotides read TGTGCCAGCATTCGGAACACTGAAGCTTTCTTT.

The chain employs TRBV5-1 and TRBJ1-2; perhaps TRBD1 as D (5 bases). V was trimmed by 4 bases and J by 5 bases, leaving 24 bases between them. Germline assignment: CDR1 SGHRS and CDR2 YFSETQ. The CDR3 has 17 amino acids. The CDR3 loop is CASSLPKGPYRGYGYTF. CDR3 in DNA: TGCGCCAGCAGCCTGCCGAAAGGACCCTATCGGGGGTATGGCTACACCTTC.

The CDR3: CASRSRQGSDGYTF. As DNA, the CDR3 is TGTGCCAGTAGGAGCAGACAGGGAAGCGATGGCTACACCTTC. This chain links TRBV19 with TRBJ1-2, with TRBD1 matching 7 bases. The length of the CDR3 is 14 residues. Germline CDR1 reads LNHDA; CDR2 reads SQIVND (reference sequence). V trimming: 6 bases; J trimming: 6 bases; junction bases outside the gene matches: 10.